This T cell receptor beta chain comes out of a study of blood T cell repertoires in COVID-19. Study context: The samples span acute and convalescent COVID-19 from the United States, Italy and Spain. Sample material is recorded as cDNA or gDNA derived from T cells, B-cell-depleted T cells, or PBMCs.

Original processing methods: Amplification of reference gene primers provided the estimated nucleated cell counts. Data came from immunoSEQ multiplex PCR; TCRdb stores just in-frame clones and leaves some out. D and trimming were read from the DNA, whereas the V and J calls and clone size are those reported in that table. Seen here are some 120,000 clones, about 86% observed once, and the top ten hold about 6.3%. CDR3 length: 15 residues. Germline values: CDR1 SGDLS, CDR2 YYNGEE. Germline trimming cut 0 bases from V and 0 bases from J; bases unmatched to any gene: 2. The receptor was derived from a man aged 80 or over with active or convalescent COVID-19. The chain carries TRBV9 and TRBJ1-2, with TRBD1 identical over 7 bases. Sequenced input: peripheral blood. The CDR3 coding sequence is TGTGCCAGCAGCGTAGCTACAGGGGCTAACTATGGCTACACCTTC. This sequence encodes CASSVATGANYGYTF.